The TCR beta chain under discussion was sequenced for a study of identifying expanded T cells in peripheral blood. Findings of the study overall: Technical replicates showed around 1.2 changed clones; two weeks roughly 18; four weeks 19.

This clone appeared a single time. Its target is unknown. TCRdb keeps only in-frame clones here, not all; method: immunoSEQ multiplex PCR. Of about 98,000 clones in the sample, around 88% were seen once. The germline V and J ends were trimmed by 6 bases and 7 bases, with 18 bases remaining between them. There are 15 residues in the CDR3. Germline V CDR1 and CDR2: MNHNS, SASEGT. This chain uses TRBV6-1 with TRBJ1-4; D unresolved. This receptor was taken from a person between 18 and 75 years old in good health. Sequencing was done on a sample of blood. The CDR3 region has the DNA TGTGCCAGCAGAGCTCCAGACGCGGTGGGTGAAAAACTGTTTTTT. Translating it yields CASRAPDAVGEKLFF.